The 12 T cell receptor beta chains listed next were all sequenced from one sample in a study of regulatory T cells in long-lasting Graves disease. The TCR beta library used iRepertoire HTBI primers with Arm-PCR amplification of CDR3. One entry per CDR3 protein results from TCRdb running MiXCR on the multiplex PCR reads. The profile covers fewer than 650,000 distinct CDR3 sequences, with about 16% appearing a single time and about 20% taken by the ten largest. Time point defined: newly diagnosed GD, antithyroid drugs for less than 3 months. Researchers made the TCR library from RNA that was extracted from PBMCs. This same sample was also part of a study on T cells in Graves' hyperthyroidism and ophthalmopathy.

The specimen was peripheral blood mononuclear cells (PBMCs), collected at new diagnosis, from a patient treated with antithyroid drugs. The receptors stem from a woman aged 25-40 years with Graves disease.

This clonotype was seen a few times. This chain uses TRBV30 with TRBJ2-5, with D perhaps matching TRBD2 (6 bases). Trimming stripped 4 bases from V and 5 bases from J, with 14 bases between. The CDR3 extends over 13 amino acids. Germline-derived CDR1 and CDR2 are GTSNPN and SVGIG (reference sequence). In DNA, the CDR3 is TGTGCCTGGACGGGACTCGGGATGGAGACCCAGTACTTC. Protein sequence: CAWTGLGMETQYF.

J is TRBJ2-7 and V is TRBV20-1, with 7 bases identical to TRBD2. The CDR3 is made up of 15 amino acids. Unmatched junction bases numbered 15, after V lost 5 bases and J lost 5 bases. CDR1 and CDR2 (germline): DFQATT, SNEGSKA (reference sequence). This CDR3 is CSAGASGRGFHEQYF. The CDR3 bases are TGCAGTGCTGGAGCTAGCGGAAGAGGATTCCACGAGCAGTACTTC.

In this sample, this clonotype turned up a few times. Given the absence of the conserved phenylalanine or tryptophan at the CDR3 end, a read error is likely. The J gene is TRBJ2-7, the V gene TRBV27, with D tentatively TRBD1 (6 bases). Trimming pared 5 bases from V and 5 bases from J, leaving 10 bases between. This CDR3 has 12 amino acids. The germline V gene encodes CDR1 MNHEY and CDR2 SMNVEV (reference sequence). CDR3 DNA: TGTGCCAGCAGTCCGGGACAAGACGAGCAGTACCTC. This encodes CASSPGQDEQYL.

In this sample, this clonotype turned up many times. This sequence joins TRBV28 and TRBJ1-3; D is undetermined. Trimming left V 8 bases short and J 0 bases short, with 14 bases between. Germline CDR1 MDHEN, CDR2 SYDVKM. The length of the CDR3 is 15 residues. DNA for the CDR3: TGTGCCAGCGGTACTTGGGTCCTCTCTGGAAACACCATATATTTT. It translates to CASGTWVLSGNTIYF.

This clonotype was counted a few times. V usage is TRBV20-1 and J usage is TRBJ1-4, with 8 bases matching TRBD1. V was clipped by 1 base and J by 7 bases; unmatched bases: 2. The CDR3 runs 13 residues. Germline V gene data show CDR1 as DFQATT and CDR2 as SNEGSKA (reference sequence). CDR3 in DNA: TGCAGTGCTAGAGCAGGGGGCTTTGAAAAACTGTTTTTT. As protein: CSARAGGFEKLFF.

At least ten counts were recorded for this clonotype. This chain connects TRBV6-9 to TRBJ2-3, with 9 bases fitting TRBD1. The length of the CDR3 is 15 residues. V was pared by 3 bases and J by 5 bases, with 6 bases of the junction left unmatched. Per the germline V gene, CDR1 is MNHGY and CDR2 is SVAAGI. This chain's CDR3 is CASSYETGGKDTQYF. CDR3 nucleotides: TGTGCCAGCAGTTACGAGACAGGGGGTAAAGATACGCAGTATTTT.

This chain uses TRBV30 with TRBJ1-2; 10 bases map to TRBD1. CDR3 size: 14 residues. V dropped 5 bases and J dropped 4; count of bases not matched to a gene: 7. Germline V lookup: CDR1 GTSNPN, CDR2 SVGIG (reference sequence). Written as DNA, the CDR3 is TGTGCCTGGGAGCGCCGGGACAGGGGCTATGGCTACACCTTC. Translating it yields CAWERRDRGYGYTF.

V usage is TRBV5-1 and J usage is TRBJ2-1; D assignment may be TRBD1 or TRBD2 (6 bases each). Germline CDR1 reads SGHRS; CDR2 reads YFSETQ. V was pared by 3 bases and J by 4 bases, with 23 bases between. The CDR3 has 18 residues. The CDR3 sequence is CASSSGELGQGPYNEQFF. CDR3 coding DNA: TGCGCCAGCAGCTCGGGGGAGCTGGGACAAGGTCCTTACAATGAGCAGTTCTTC. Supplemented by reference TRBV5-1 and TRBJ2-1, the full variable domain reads KAGVTQTPRYLIKTRGQQVTLSCSPISGHRSVSWYQQTPGQGLQFLFEYFSETQRNKGNFPGRFSGRQFSNSRSEMNVSTLELGDSALYLCASSSGELGQGPYNEQFFGPGTRLTVL.

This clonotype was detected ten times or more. In DNA form, the CDR3 reads TGTGCCAGCAGTGACCCTCCCCGGGATACGCAGTATTTT. It specifies CASSDPPRDTQYF. V is TRBV25-1 and J is TRBJ2-3; D gene uncertain. V lost 3 bases to trimming and J lost 6 bases, with 10 bases between them. Germline V gene lookup returns CDR1 MGHDK and CDR2 SYGVNS. The CDR3 consists of 13 residues.

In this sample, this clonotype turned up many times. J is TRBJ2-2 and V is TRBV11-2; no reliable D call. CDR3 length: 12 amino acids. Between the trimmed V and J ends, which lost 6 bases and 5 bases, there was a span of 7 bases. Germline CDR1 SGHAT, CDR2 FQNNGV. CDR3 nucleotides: TGTGCCAGCAGTCCCTTAACCGGGGAGCTGTTTTTT. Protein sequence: CASSPLTGELFF.

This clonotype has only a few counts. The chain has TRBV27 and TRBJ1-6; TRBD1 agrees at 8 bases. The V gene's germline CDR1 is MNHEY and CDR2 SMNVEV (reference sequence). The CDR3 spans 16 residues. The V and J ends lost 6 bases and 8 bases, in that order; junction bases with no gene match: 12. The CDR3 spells CASRLTGTGLHSPLHF. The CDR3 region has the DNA TGTGCCAGCAGGCTAACGGGGACAGGACTTCATTCACCCCTCCACTTT.

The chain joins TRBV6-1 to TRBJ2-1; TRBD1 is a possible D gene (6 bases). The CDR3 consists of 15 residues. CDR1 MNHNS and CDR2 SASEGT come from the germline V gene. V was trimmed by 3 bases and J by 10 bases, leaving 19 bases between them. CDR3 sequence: CASSEARQVGNEQFF. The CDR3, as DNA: TGTGCCAGCAGTGAGGCACGACAGGTTGGCAACGAGCAGTTCTTC.